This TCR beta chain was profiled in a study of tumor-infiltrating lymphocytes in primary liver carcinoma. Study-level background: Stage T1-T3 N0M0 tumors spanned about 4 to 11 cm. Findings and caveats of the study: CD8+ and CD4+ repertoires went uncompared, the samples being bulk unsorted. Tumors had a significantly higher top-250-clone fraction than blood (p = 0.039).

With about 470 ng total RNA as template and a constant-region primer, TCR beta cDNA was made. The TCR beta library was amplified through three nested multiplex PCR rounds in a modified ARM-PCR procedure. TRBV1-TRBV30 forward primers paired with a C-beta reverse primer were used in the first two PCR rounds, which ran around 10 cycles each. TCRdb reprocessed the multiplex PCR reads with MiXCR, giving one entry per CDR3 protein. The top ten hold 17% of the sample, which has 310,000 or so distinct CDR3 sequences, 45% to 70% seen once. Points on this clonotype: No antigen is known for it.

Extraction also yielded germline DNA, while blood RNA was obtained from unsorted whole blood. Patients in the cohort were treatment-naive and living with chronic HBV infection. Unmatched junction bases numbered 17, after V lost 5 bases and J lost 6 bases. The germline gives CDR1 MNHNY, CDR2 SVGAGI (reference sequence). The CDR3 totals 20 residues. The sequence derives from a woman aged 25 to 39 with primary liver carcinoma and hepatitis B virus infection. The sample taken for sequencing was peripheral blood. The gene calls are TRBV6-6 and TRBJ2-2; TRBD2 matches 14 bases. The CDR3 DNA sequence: TGTGCCAGCAGTACCCTCCGACCGACTAGCGGGAGGGCCTCCTCCGGGGAGCTGTTTTTT. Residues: CASSTLRPTSGRASSGELFF.